This passage covers 22 T cell receptor beta chains from one sample sequenced in a study of CD8+ T cells in alopecia areata. Extraction of RNA preceded its reverse transcription into cDNA, which served as the sequencing template. Assay used: immunoSEQ multiplex PCR; TCRdb lists only in-frame clones, some missing. The sample holds 150,000 to 200,000 clones, 59% seen once. This sample comprised CD4+ T cells sorted from blood, obtained at week 0. The receptors were gathered from a human donor with alopecia areata.

The rearrangement joins TRBV6-5 to TRBJ2-5; the D is unclear. The CDR3 has 14 amino acids. V was trimmed by 0 bases and J by 2 bases, leaving 7 bases between them. Germline-derived CDR1 and CDR2 are MNHEY and SVGAGI. The DNA of the CDR3 is TGTGCCAGCAGTTACTCGATCGGGCAAGAGACCCAGTACTTC. This translates into CASSYSIGQETQYF.

The rearrangement uses TRBV7-9 and TRBJ2-7; D tentatively reads TRBD1 or TRBD2 (6 bases each). Trimming stripped 5 bases from V and 6 bases from J, with 14 bases between. This CDR3 has 13 residues. Germline CDR1 and CDR2: SEHNR and FQNEAQ (reference sequence). CDR3 coding DNA: TGTGCCAGCAGCATAAGGGGGACTGGCGAGCAGTACTTC. Its translation is CASSIRGTGEQYF.

The V gene is TRBV2, the J gene TRBJ2-7, with TRBD1 identical over 10 bases. V dropped 4 bases and J dropped 2; count of bases not matched to a gene: 5. Germline V lookup: CDR1 SNHLY, CDR2 FYNNEI. This CDR3 has 15 amino acids. CDR3 coding DNA: TGTGCCAGCAGTGGATCGGGACAGGGGACCTACGAGCAGTACTTC. Its translation is CASSGSGQGTYEQYF.

This clone showed up just once. The rearrangement joins TRBV19 to TRBJ1-1; tentatively, D is TRBD1 (5 bases). Deletions cut 1 base from V and 7 bases from J, with 10 bases between. Germline values: CDR1 LNHDA, CDR2 SQIVND (reference sequence). The CDR3 length is 13 residues. The CDR3 region has the DNA TGTGCCAGTAGTATAGCGGGGGTCGGTGAAGCTTTCTTT. The encoded protein is CASSIAGVGEAFF. The full variable domain, rest sourced from reference TRBV19 and TRBJ1-1, is DGGITQSPKYLFRKEGQNVTLSCEQNLNHDAMYWYRQDPGQGLRLIYYSQIVNDFQKGDIAEGYSVSREKKESFPLTVTSAQKNPTAFYLCASSIAGVGEAFFGQGTRLTVV.

The chain has TRBV6-1 and TRBJ1-6; TRBD1 matches at 11 bases. V lost 6 bases, J lost 9 bases, and 4 bases stayed unmatched. The CDR3 loop spans 14 amino acids. Germline V lookup: CDR1 MNHNS, CDR2 SASEGT. The CDR3 spells CASRWGQGVSPLHF. The CDR3 DNA sequence: TGTGCCAGCAGGTGGGGACAGGGGGTTTCACCCCTCCACTTT.

This clone came up a few times. The CDR3 sequence is CASSRGRPYEQYF. The CDR3, as DNA: TGTGCCAGTAGTAGGGGCCGACCCTACGAGCAGTACTTC. The chain carries TRBV19 and TRBJ2-7, with D maybe TRBD1 (5 bases). Germline V gene sequence: CDR1 LNHDA, CDR2 SQIVND (reference sequence). CDR3 size: 13 residues. Trimming took off 4 bases at V and 2 bases at J, with 9 bases between the two ends. Variable domain in full (rest from reference TRBV19 and TRBJ2-7): DGGITQSPKYLFRKEGQNVTLSCEQNLNHDAMYWYRQDPGQGLRLIYYSQIVNDFQKGDIAEGYSVSREKKESFPLTVTSAQKNPTAFYLCASSRGRPYEQYFGPGTRLTVT.

This chain joins TRBV4-1 and TRBJ2-5, with 7 bases matching TRBD1. Trimming at V came to 0 bases and at J to 4 bases, leaving 2 bases not matched to a gene. The CDR3 runs to 14 residues. The germline V gene encodes CDR1 MGHRA and CDR2 YSYEKL. The CDR3 reads CASSQDPGGETQYF. For the CDR3, the DNA is TGCGCCAGCAGCCAAGATCCAGGGGGAGAGACCCAGTACTTC.

This clone was recorded only once. The V and J genes are TRBV29-1 and TRBJ2-3; 9 bases match TRBD1. CDR1 is SQVTM, CDR2 ANQGSEA, per germline. This CDR3 is built from 14 residues. V shed 4 bases and J 4 bases; nucleotides not matched to a gene: 6. The CDR3 coding sequence is TGCAGCGTTGGAACAGGGGGCCGTCCAGATACGCAGTATTTT. Amino acids: CSVGTGGRPDTQYF.

The J gene is TRBJ2-5, the V gene TRBV10-3, with 7 bases lining up with TRBD2. This CDR3 contains 12 residues. Trimming took 6 bases from V and 9 from J; bases not matched to a gene: 7. Germline values: CDR1 ENHRY, CDR2 SYGVKD. The CDR3 spells CAISGAGLPQYF. CDR3 in DNA: TGTGCCATCAGCGGTGCGGGACTACCCCAGTACTTC.

Only a few counts were recorded for this clone. This chain uses TRBV5-1 with TRBJ2-5; TRBD2 aligns across 9 bases. The CDR3 runs to 14 residues. Germline CDR1 and CDR2: SGHRS and YFSETQ. After removal of 2 bases from V and 3 bases from J, the junction contained 2 bases not matched to a gene. CDR3 amino acids: CASSLVAGEETQYF. CDR3 nucleotides: TGCGCCAGCAGCTTAGTAGCGGGGGAAGAGACCCAGTACTTC.

This clone was counted only a few times. V is TRBV29-1 and J is TRBJ1-1; D call uncertain. The CDR3 has 14 residues. Germline CDR1 reads SQVTM; CDR2 reads ANQGSEA. The V end lost 4 bases, the J end lost 1 base, and 13 bases lay between the germline ends. This CDR3 is CSVALRTGNTEAFF. CDR3 bases: TGCAGCGTTGCCCTACGGACGGGGAACACTGAAGCTTTCTTT.

The V and J genes are TRBV29-1 and TRBJ2-7; D unresolved. Per the germline V gene, CDR1 is SQVTM and CDR2 is ANQGSEA. The CDR3 covers 11 residues. V was shortened by 4 bases and J by 3 bases, with 7 bases between the two germline ends. CDR3 nucleotides: TGCAGCGTTGTTGTGTACTACGAGCAGTACTTC. It yields the protein CSVVVYYEQYF.

The chain uses TRBV7-9 and TRBJ2-1; 14 bases map to TRBD2. The CDR3 has 18 amino acids. The junction had 10 bases not matched to a gene; V was cut back by 6 bases and J by 3 bases. CDR1 and CDR2 from the germline V gene are SEHNR and FQNEAQ (reference sequence). This CDR3 reads CASRKAGLAGAYYNEQFF. The CDR3 DNA is TGTGCCAGCAGAAAAGCGGGACTAGCGGGGGCGTACTACAATGAGCAGTTCTTC.

The chain employs TRBV7-3 and TRBJ2-2; D is perhaps TRBD2 (7 bases). The CDR3 spans 15 residues. V dropped 5 bases and J dropped 4 bases, with 14 bases sitting between them. From germline, CDR1 is SGHTA and CDR2 FQGTGA. CDR3 coding DNA: TGTGCCAGCAGCCCCAGGGGAGGGGGCACCGGGGAGCTGTTTTTT. It translates to CASSPRGGGTGELFF.

This clone was detected only a few times. This chain connects TRBV13 to TRBJ2-5; D unresolved. The germline gives CDR1 PRHDT, CDR2 FYEKMQ (reference sequence). The CDR3 has 11 amino acids. The ends were cut back, 8 bases at V and 2 bases at J, with 6 bases in the middle. CDR3 in amino acids: CASGQQETQYF. The DNA of the CDR3 is TGTGCCAGCGGCCAGCAAGAGACCCAGTACTTC.

The sample holds a few counts of this clone. V and J are TRBV29-1 and TRBJ1-4, with D maybe TRBD1 (5 bases). The CDR3 runs to 13 residues. V shed 6 bases and J shed 7 bases, with 15 bases lying between them. Germline loops: CDR1 SQVTM, CDR2 ANQGSEA. Written as DNA, the CDR3 is TGCAGCGTCAGGCCGGGTGGGGCTGAAAAACTGTTTTTT. It yields the protein CSVRPGGAEKLFF.

This chain uses TRBV29-1 with TRBJ2-2; 11 bases are shared with TRBD2. The CDR3 has 18 amino acids. Per the germline V gene, CDR1 is SQVTM and CDR2 is ANQGSEA. CDR3 coding DNA: TGCCCCCATGTTGTTGGTGCTAGCGGGGGGCCGAACACCGGGGAGCTGTTTTTT. Protein sequence: CPHVVGASGGPNTGELFF.

Here the CDR3 reads CSVAHGQGGTEAFF. The CDR3 DNA reads as TGCAGCGTAGCCCACGGACAGGGGGGGACTGAAGCTTTCTTT. The V call is TRBV29-1, the J call TRBJ1-1, with 10 bases identical to TRBD1. In germline, CDR1 is SQVTM, CDR2 ANQGSEA. J gave up 5 bases and V 6 bases, and 9 bases lay outside the gene matches. This CDR3 spans 14 amino acids.

The chain has TRBV23-1 and TRBJ2-7, with D maybe TRBD2 (6 bases). TRBV23-1 is known as an ORF, though its function is uncertain. The V and J ends lost 2 bases and 12 bases respectively, with 17 bases between them. The CDR3 runs to 13 residues. The CDR3 here is CASSQLQAPGGYF. CDR3 nucleotides: TGCGCCAGCAGTCAACTTCAGGCACCCGGGGGGTACTTC.

The V gene is TRBV6-6, the J gene TRBJ1-1; 8 bases are a match to TRBD1. Germline lookup yields CDR1 MNHNY and CDR2 SVGAGI (reference sequence). V was clipped by 7 bases and J by 1 base; unmatched bases: 2. CDR3 length: 13 residues. CDR3 residues: CASKGQANTEAFF. The CDR3 DNA sequence: TGTGCCAGCAAGGGACAGGCGAACACTGAAGCTTTCTTT.

The chain recombines TRBV29-1 with TRBJ2-7; 8 nucleotides match TRBD1. The germline V gene has CDR1 SQVTM and CDR2 ANQGSEA. Losses at the gene ends were 4 bases for V and 6 bases for J; bases not matched to a gene: 8. The CDR3 extends over 13 amino acids. The chain's CDR3 is CSVGPDRDGEQYF. The CDR3 bases are TGCAGCGTTGGACCGGACAGGGACGGCGAGCAGTACTTC.

V gene TRBV30 combines with J gene TRBJ2-3; possible D gene TRBD2, 6 bases. Per germline, CDR1 GTSNPN and CDR2 SVGIG (reference sequence). The CDR3 covers 15 residues. Trimming removed 0 bases from V and 2 bases from J, with 12 bases in between. This CDR3 reads CAWSVSGEVTDTQYF. The DNA of the CDR3 is TGTGCCTGGAGTGTATCGGGGGAGGTCACAGATACGCAGTATTTT.